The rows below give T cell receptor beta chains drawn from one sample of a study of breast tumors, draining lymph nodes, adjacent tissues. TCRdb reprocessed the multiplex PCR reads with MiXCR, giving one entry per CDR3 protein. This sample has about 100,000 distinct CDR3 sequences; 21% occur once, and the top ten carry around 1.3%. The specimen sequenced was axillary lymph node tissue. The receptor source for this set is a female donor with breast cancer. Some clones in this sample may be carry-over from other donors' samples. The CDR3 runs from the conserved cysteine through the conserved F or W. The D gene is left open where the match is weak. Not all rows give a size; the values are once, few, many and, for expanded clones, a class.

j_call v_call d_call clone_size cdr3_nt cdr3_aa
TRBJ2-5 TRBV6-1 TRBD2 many TGTGCCAAACTTACGAGCGGGGGGGCCCAGACCCAGTACTTC CAKLTSGGAQTQYF
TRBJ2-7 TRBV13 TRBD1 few TGTGCCAGCAGCTTAGGGGGGCGGACAGGGGGCGAGCAGTGCTTC CASSLGGRTGGEQCF
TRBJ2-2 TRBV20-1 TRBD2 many TGCAGTGCTACTCTAGCGGGGGGTTCGAACACCGGGGAGCTGTTTTTT CSATLAGGSNTGELFF
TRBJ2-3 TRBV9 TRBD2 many TGTGCCAGCAGCGTAGTGCCTAGCGGGACAGATACGCAGTATTTT CASSVVPSGTDTQYF
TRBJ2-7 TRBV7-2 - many TGTGCCAGCAGCTTAGACCCGCCACGCTACGAGCAGTACTTC CASSLDPPRYEQYF
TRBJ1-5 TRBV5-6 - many TGTGCCAGCAGCTTGCGGACCCCTACTCCGCAGCCCCAGCATTTT CASSLRTPTPQPQHF
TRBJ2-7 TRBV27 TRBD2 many TGTGCCAGCAGTTTACTGGGAGGGGAGCAGTACTTC CASSLLGGEQYF
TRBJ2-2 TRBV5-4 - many TGTGCCAGCAGCTTGGGCCGTGCGTCCACGAACACCGGGGAGCTGTTTTTT CASSLGRASTNTGELFF
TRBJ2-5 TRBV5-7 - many TGTGCCAGCAGGGGCCCCATAAGGATTGGGGAGACCCAGTACTTC CASRGPIRIGETQYF
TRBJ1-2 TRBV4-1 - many TGCGCCAGCAGCCAAGAGGCGGGGGCAGGCTATGGCTACACCTTC CASSQEAGAGYGYTF
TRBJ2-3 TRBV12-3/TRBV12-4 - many TGTGCCAGCAGGCCCGGACTAGAGGGGGTAACAGATACGCAGTATTTT CASRPGLEGVTDTQYF
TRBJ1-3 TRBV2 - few TGTGCCAGCAGTATGGATGCACCTTCTGGAAACACCATATATTTT CASSMDAPSGNTIYF
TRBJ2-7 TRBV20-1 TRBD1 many TGCAGTGCTAGCGGTCCCGGGACAGGGGGCTACGAGCAGTACTTC CSASGPGTGGYEQYF
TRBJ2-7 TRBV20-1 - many TGCAGTGTAAAAACGGGGTCTTACTACGAGCAGTACTTC CSVKTGSYYEQYF
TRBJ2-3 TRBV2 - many TGTGCCAGCAAAGAAGGGGTTCTGGGGGGCACAGATACGCAGTATTTT CASKEGVLGGTDTQYF
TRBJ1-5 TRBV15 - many TGTGCCACCAGTGAGGGTAGGGGAGGCAATCAGCCCCAGCATTTT CATSEGRGGNQPQHF
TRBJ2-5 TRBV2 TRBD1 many TGTGCCAGCAGTGAAACAGGGGTTTCGGAGACCCAGTACTTC CASSETGVSETQYF
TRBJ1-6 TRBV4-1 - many TGCGCCAGCAGCCAAGAAGAGGGACTCTATAATTCACCCCTCCACTTT CASSQEEGLYNSPLHF
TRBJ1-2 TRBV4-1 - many TGCGCCAGCAGCCAAGCCCGGCCGGGAGGGAACTATGGCTACACCTTC CASSQARPGGNYGYTF
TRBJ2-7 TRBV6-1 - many TGTGCCAGCAGTGAAGTTCTAGAAGGCGAGCAGTACTTC CASSEVLEGEQYF
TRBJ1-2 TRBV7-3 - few TGTGCCACGGCACGGAGCCCCGGCGTCCAGAATGGCTACACCTTC CATARSPGVQNGYTF
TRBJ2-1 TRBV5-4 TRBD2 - TGTGCCAGCAGGAAACAATTGCGGGGGAACTACAATGAGCAGTTCTTC CASRKQLRGNYNEQFF
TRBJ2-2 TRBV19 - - TGTGCCAGTAGTACTTACACCGGGAAGCTGTTTTTT CASSTYTGKLFF
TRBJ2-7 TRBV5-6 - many TGTGCCAGCAGCTTGGTTGAGGGTTACGAGCAGTACTTC CASSLVEGYEQYF
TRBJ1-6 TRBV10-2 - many TGCGCCAGCAGTGCACTTCTTAATTCACCCCTCCACTTT CASSALLNSPLHF
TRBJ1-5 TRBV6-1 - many TGTGCCAGCAGTGAAAAAGGGGATCAGCCCCAGCATTTT CASSEKGDQPQHF
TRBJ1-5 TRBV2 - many TGTGCCAGCAGTGATTTAGGCGGCACCTTCAATCAGCCCCAGCATTTT CASSDLGGTFNQPQHF
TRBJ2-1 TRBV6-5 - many TGTGCCACCGGACGCCTAAGCAATGAGCAGTTCTTC CATGRLSNEQFF
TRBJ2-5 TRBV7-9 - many TGTGCCTCCGGGGGTCAGCGAAACACCCAGTACTTC CASGGQRNTQYF
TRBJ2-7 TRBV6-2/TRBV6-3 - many TGTGCCAGCCGTCGAAGATCGGGGGAACTGAAAAGCTCCTACGAGCAGTACTTC CASRRRSGELKSSYEQYF
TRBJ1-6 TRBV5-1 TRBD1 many TGCGCCAGCAGCGCGGGACAGGGGGAGAATTCACCCCTCCACTTT CASSAGQGENSPLHF
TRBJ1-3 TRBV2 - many TGTGCCAGCAGTGGGGCAGAAGGAAACACCATATATTTT CASSGAEGNTIYF
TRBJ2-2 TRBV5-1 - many TGCGCCAGCAGCTCAGAGGGGGGCCACACCGGGGAGCTGTTTTTT CASSSEGGHTGELFF